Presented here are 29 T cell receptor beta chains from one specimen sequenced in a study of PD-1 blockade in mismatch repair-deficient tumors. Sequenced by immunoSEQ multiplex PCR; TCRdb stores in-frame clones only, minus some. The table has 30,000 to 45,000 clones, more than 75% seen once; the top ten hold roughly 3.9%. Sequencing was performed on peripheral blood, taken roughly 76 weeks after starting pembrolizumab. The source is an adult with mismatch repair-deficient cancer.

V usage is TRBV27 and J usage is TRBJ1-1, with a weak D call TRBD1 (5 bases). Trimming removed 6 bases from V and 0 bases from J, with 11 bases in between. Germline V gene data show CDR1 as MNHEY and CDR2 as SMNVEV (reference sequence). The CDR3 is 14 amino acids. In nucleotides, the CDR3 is TGTGCCAGCAGCGTAGGACACCTGAACACTGAAGCTTTCTTT. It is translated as CASSVGHLNTEAFF.

Here the CDR3 reads CASSYLEGLGYTF. For the CDR3, the DNA is TGTGCCAGCAGTTATCTTGAAGGGTTAGGCTACACCTTC. The V and J genes are TRBV27 and TRBJ1-2; no clear D. There are 13 residues in the CDR3. V lost 4 bases and J lost 8, with 14 bases in between. CDR1 and CDR2 (germline): MNHEY, SMNVEV (reference sequence).

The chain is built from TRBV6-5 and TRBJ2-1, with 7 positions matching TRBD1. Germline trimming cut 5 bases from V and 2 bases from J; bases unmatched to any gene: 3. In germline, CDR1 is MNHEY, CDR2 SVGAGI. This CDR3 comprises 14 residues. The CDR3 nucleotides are TGTGCCAGCAGTACGGGACAGACCTACAATGAGCAGTTCTTC. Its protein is CASSTGQTYNEQFF.

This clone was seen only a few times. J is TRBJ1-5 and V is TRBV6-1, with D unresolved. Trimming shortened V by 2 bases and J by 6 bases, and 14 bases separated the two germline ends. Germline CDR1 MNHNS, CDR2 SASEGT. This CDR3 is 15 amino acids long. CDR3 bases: TGTGCCAGCAGTGAACACGGGTTGGGAGGTCAGCCCCAGCATTTT. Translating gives CASSEHGLGGQPQHF.

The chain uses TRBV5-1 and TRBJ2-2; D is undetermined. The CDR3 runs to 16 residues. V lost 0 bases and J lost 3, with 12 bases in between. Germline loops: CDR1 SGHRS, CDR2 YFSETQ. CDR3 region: CASSLGAAEDTGELFF. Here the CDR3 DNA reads TGCGCCAGCAGCTTGGGTGCGGCAGAGGACACCGGGGAGCTGTTTTTT.

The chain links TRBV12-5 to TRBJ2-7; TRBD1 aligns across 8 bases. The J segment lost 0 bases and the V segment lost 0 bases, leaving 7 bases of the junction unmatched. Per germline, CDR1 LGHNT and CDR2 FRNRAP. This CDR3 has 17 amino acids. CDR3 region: CASGLVISGTGSYEQYF. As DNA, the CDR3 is TGTGCTAGTGGTTTGGTAATTTCCGGGACAGGCTCCTACGAGCAGTACTTC.

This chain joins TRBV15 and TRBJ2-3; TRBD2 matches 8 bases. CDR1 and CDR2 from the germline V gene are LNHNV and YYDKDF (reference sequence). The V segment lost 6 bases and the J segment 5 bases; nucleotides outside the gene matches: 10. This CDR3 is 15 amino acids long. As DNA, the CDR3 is TGTGCCACCAGGGGGGGTTCTCTAGCGGGAGATACGCAGTATTTT. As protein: CATRGGSLAGDTQYF.

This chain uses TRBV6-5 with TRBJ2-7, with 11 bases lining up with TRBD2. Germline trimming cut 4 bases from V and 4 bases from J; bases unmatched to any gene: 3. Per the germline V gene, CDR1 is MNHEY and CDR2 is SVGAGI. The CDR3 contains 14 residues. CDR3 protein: CASSFGTSGYEQYF. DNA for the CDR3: TGTGCCAGCAGTTTCGGGACTAGCGGTTACGAGCAGTACTTC.

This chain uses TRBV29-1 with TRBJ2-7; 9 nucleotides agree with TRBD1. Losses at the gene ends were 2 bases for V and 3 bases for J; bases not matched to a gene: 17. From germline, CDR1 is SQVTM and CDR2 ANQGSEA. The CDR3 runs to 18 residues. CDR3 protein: CSVERMVVGTGLNYEQYF. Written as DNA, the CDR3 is TGCAGCGTTGAAAGGATGGTGGTAGGGACAGGGTTAAACTACGAGCAGTACTTC.

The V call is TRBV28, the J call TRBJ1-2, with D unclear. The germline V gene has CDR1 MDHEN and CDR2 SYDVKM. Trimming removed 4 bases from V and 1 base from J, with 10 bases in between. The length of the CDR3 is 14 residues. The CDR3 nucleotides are TGTGCCAGCAGTTCATCCCCCCTTAACTATGGCTACACCTTC. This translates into CASSSSPLNYGYTF.

The CDR3 here is CSVEEGRSNEKLFF. Here the CDR3 DNA reads TGCAGCGTTGAAGAAGGCCGGTCTAATGAAAAACTGTTTTTT. J is TRBJ1-4 and V is TRBV29-1; D uncertain. Germline loops: CDR1 SQVTM, CDR2 ANQGSEA. The CDR3 runs to 14 residues. V was pared by 0 bases and J by 3 bases, with 8 bases between.

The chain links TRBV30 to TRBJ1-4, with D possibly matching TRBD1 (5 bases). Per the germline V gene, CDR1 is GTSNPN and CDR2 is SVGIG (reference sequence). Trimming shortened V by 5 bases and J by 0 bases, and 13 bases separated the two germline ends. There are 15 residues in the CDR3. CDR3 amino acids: CAWGGRRATNEKLFF. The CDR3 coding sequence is TGTGCCTGGGGGGGGAGGCGGGCAACTAATGAAAAACTGTTTTTT.

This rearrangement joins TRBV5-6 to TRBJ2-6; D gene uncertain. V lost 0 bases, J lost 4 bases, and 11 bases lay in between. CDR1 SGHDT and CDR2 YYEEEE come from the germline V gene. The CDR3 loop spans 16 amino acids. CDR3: CASSLVDPSGANVLTF. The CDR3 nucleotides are TGTGCCAGCAGCTTGGTCGACCCCTCCGGGGCCAACGTCCTGACTTTC. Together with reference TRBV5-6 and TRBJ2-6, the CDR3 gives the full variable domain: DAGVTQSPTHLIKTRGQQVTLRCSPKSGHDTVSWYQQALGQGPQFIFQYYEEEERQRGNFPDRFSGHQFPNYSSELNVNALLLGDSALYLCASSLVDPSGANVLTFGAGSRLTVL.

CDR3 residues: CASSASPYEQYF. In DNA form, the CDR3 reads TGTGCCAGCAGTGCCAGTCCCTACGAGCAGTACTTC. This chain uses TRBV6-1 with TRBJ2-7; D call uncertain. The CDR3 covers 12 residues. Germline V gene lookup returns CDR1 MNHNS and CDR2 SASEGT. V lost 4 bases, J lost 2 bases, and 6 bases lay in between.

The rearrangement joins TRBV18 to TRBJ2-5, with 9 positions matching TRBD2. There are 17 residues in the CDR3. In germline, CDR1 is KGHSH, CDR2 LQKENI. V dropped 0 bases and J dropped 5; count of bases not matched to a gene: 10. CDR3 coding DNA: TGTGCCAGCTCACCACCCATCTTAGCGGGAGTATGGGAGACCCAGTACTTC. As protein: CASSPPILAGVWETQYF.

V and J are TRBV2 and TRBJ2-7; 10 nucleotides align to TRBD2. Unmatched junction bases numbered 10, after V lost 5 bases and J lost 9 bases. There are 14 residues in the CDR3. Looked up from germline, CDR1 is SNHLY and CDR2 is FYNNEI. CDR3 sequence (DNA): TGTGCCAGCAGTCAGGGACTAGCGCCCGTTCGGCAGTACTTC. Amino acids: CASSQGLAPVRQYF.

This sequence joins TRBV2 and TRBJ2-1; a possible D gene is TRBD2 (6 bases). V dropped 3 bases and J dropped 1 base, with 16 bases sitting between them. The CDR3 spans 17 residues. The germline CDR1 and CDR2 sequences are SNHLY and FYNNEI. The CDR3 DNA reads TGTGCCAGCAGTGATCCTGTAGCGGATCCTTCCTACAATGAGCAGTTCTTC. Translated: CASSDPVADPSYNEQFF.

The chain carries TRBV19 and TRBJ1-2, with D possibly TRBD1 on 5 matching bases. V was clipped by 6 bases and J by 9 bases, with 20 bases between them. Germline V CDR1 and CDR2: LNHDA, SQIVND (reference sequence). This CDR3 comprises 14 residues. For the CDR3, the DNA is TGTGCCAGTAGCTCATTGGGCGAGACAGCTCGCTACACCTTC. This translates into CASSSLGETARYTF.

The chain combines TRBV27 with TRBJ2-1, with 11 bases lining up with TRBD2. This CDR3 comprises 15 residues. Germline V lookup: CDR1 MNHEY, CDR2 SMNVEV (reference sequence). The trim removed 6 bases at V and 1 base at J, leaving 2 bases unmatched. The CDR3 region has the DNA TGTGCCAGCAGGGTAGCGGGAGGGTCCTACAATGAGCAGTTCTTC. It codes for CASRVAGGSYNEQFF.

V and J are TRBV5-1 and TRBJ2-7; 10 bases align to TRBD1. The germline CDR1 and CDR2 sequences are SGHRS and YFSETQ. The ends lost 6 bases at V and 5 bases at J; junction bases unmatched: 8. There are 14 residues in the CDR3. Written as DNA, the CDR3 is TGCGCCAGCAAATCGGGACAGGGGTACGACGAGCAGTACTTC. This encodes CASKSGQGYDEQYF.

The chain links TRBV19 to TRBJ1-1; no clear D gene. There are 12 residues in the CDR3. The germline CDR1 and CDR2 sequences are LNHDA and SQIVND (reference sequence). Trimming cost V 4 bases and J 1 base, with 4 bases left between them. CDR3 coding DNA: TGTGCCAGTAGTAGGAGGAACACTGAAGCTTTCTTT. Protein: CASSRRNTEAFF.

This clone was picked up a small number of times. In nucleotides, the CDR3 is TGTGCCAGCAGCTTAAGAACTAGTCCGTTCTACGAGCAGTACTTC. As protein: CASSLRTSPFYEQYF. This sequence joins TRBV7-6 and TRBJ2-7; D perhaps matches TRBD2 (5 bases). CDR1 is SGHVS and CDR2 is FNYEAQ in the germline V gene. V lost 2 bases to trimming and J lost 3 bases, with 14 bases between them. The CDR3 totals 15 residues.

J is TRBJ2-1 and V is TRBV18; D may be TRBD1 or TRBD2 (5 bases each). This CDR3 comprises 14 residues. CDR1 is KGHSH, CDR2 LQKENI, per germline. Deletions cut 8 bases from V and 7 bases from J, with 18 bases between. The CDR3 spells CASIRGAPGNEQFF. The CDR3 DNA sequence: TGTGCCAGCATCCGGGGCGCCCCGGGGAATGAGCAGTTCTTC.

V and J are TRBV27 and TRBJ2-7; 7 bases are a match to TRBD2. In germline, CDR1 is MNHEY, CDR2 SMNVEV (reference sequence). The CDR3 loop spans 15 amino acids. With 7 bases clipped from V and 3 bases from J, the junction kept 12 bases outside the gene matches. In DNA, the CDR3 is TGTGCCAGCAAGATTGGGGCGGGAGAAGGCTACGAGCAGTACTTC. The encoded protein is CASKIGAGEGYEQYF.

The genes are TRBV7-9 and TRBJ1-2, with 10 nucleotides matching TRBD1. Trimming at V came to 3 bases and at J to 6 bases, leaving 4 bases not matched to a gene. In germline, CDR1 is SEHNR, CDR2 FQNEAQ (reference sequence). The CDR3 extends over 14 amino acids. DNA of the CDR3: TGTGCCAGCAGCTTCCGACAGGGGGCGGATGGCTACACCTTC. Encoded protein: CASSFRQGADGYTF. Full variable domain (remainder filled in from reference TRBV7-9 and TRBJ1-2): DTGVSQNPRHKITKRGQNVTFRCDPISEHNRLYWYRQTLGQGPEFLTYFQNEAQLEKSRLLSDRFSAERPKGSFSTLEIQRTEQGDSAMYLCASSFRQGADGYTFGSGTRLTVV.

The CDR3 sequence is CASSATGGQGSYEQYF. The DNA of the CDR3 is TGTGCCAGCAGTGCAACAGGAGGACAGGGTTCCTACGAGCAGTACTTC. The genes are TRBV6-1 and TRBJ2-7; 8 bases fit TRBD1. The CDR3 contains 16 residues. V trimming: 4 bases; J trimming: 1 base; junction bases outside the gene matches: 9. In germline, CDR1 is MNHNS, CDR2 SASEGT.

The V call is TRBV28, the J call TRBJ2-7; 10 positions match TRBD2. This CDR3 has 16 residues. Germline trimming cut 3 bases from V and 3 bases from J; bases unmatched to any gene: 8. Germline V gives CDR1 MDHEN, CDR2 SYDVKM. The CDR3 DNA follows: TGTGCCAGCAGTTTTTCTAGCGGGAGTCCCAACTACGAGCAGTACTTC. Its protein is CASSFSSGSPNYEQYF.

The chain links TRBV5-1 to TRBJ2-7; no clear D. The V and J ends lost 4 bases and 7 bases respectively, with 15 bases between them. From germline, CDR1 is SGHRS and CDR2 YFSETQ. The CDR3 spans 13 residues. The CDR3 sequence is CASSPGTLLEQYF. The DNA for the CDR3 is TGCGCCAGCAGCCCTGGAACTCTCTTGGAGCAGTACTTC.

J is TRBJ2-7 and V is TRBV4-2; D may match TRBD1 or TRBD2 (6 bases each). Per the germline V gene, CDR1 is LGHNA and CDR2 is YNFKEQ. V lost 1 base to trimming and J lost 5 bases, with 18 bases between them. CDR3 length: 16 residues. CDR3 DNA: TGTGCCAGCAGCCAAGTGGCCGGGGGCAAAAGGAACGAGCAGTACTTC. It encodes CASSQVAGGKRNEQYF.